This entry describes one T cell receptor beta chain. Previously, flow cytometry had revealed CD8+CD57+ cell expansion in the patients chosen for sequencing. The sample is drawn from a study of CD8+CD57+ T cells in acquired aplastic anemia. Germline CDR1 LGHNA, CDR2 YSLEER. V was clipped by 1 base and J by 3 bases; unmatched bases: 7. This CDR3 contains 17 residues. Genomic DNA acted as the template from which TCR beta VDJ combination and CDR3 sequence profiling were carried out. TCRdb itself ran the reads through MiXCR, one entry per CDR3 protein. The sample lists about 200,000 distinct CDR3 sequences; 60% to 80% were seen once.

V usage is TRBV4-3 and J usage is TRBJ2-2; 8 nucleotides line up with TRBD2. The specimen sequenced was sorted CD4+, CD8+, or CD8+CD57+ T cells (not recorded which) from PBMCs. This receptor was identified in a human donor with aplastic anemia. CDR3 in amino acids: CASSQGAGAGDTGELFF. The DNA for the CDR3 is TGCGCCAGCAGCCAAGGAGCGGGAGCCGGCGACACCGGGGAGCTGTTTTTT.